These T cell receptor beta chains were read from a single sample in a study of regulatory T cells in long-lasting Graves disease. TCRdb fed the multiplex PCR reads into MiXCR, producing one record per CDR3 protein. This sample carries 500,000 to 700,000 distinct CDR3 sequences, about 30% of them seen once, and the ten largest clones take 42%. The specimen was peripheral blood mononuclear cells (PBMCs), collected when the disease was refractory, from a patient treated with antithyroid drugs. The receptor set was obtained from a female donor with Graves disease. Each CDR3 is given with its conserved first and last residue. D genes are given only for firm matches. Expanded clones get a size class; other rows say once, few or many, or leave the size out.

>many|TRBV12-3/TRBV12-4|TRBD1|TRBJ1-5
CASSSGQHPQPQHF
TGTGCCAGCAGTTCGGGACAGCACCCCCAGCCCCAGCATTTT
>NA|TRBV6-2/TRBV6-3|NA|TRBJ1-4
CASSYRGGAEKLFF
TGTGCCAGCAGTTACCGGGGAGGGGCTGAAAAACTGTTTTTT
>many|TRBV28|TRBD1|TRBJ1-2
CASRVGQAPWGYGYTF
TGTGCCAGCAGAGTGGGACAGGCTCCATGGGGCTATGGCTACACCTTC
>NA|TRBV25-1|NA|TRBJ2-7
CASNELGNSYEQYF
TGTGCCAGCAACGAATTGGGGAACAGCTACGAGCAGTACTTC
>NA|TRBV20-1|NA|TRBJ1-2
CSARQEASGYTF
TGCAGTGCTCGACAGGAGGCGAGTGGCTACACCTTC
>NA|TRBV7-9|NA|TRBJ1-1
CASSYPEQNTEAFF
TGTGCCAGCAGCTATCCCGAACAGAACACTGAAGCTTTCTTT
>NA|TRBV18|NA|TRBJ2-6
CASSPSSVAGANVLTF
TGTGCCAGCTCACCATCATCGGTAGCTGGGGCCAACGTCCTGACTTTC
>many|TRBV12-3/TRBV12-4|TRBD2|TRBJ2-5
CASSLQREVVKETQYF
TGTGCCAGCAGTCTCCAGCGGGAGGTGGTAAAAGAGACCCAGTACTTC
>NA|TRBV20-1|NA|TRBJ2-7
CSALYAYEQYF
TGCAGTGCCCTATATGCCTACGAGCAGTACTTC
>NA|TRBV4-1|NA|TRBJ1-2
CASSQTTGIRGYTF
TGCGCCAGCAGCCAGACTACAGGGATACGTGGCTACACCTTC
>few|TRBV12-3/TRBV12-4|TRBD1|TRBJ1-1
CASRVDRGLGTEAFF
TGTGCCAGCAGGGTGGACAGGGGGCTTGGCACTGAAGCTTTCTTT
>NA|TRBV15|TRBD1|TRBJ2-7
CATSRGVTGREQYF
TGTGCCACCAGCAGAGGTGTGACAGGGAGAGAGCAGTACTTC
>few|TRBV19|NA|TRBJ1-4
CASSPRNGEKLFF
TGTGCCAGTAGCCCGAGGAACGGTGAAAAACTGTTTTTT
>NA|TRBV6-2/TRBV6-3|NA|TRBJ1-5
CASREVGENQPQHF
TGTGCCAGCAGGGAAGTGGGGGAAAATCAGCCCCAGCATTTT
>few|TRBV19|TRBD2|TRBJ2-5
CASNEKLAWETQYF
TGTGCCAGTAACGAGAAACTAGCGTGGGAGACCCAGTACTTC